This T cell receptor beta chain was recorded in a study of OX40 agonist ivuxolimab in advanced cancers. General study findings and limits: Among T cells, CD8+ cells averaged more expanded clones than CD4+ cells.

Data came from immunoSEQ multiplex PCR; TCRdb stores just in-frame clones and leaves some out. The sample consists of about 25,000 clones, 80% to 90% of them appearing once. About this clone: Its matching antigen is unknown.

Trimming took off 2 bases at V and 4 bases at J, with 12 bases between the two ends. The germline CDR1 and CDR2 sequences are SGDLS and YYNGEE. The CDR3 totals 14 residues. This clonotype was obtained from an adult with an advanced solid tumor such as melanoma, head and neck, liver or kidney cancer. V gene TRBV9 combines with J gene TRBJ1-1, with D uncertain. The material was CD4+ or CD8+ T cells sorted from blood, obtained in a trial of the OX40 agonist ivuxolimab. The CDR3 bases are TGTGCCAGCAGCGTGGGTGGGTCGATCACTGAAGCTTTCTTT. Residues: CASSVGGSITEAFF.